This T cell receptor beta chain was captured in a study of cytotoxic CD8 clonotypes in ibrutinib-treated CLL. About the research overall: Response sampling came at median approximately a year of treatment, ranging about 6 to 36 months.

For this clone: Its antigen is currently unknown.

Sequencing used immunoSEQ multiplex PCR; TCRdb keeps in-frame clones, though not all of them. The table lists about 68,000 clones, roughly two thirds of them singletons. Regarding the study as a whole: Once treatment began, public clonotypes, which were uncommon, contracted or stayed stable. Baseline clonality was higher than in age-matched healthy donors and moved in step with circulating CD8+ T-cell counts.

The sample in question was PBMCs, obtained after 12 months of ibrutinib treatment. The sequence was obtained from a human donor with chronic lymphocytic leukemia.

The DNA for the CDR3 is TGCGCCAGCAGCTTAGATACCGACAGGGTGGACACCATATATTTT. Encoded protein: CASSLDTDRVDTIYF. The J gene is TRBJ1-3, the V gene TRBV5-1, with 7 bases identical to TRBD1. This CDR3 comprises 15 residues. CDR1 is SGHRS, CDR2 YFSETQ, per germline. With V trimmed by 2 bases and J by 8 bases, 10 bases remained unmatched.